This T cell receptor beta chain emerged from a study of OX40 agonist ivuxolimab in advanced cancers. Overall study results and limits: CD4+ T cells averaged fewer expanded clones than CD8+ T cells. Clonal expansion was seen in CD4+ and CD8+ blood T cells by week 6 at 0.1 to 3.0 mg/kg.

CDR1 and CDR2 (germline): SGHTA, FQGNSA. The CDR3 consists of 15 residues. V lost 2 bases and J lost 2, with 13 bases in between. Generated by immunoSEQ multiplex PCR, the TCRdb table keeps only in-frame clones and is missing some. This sample has about 27,000 clones, with less than 90% found just once. Details on this clone: The antigen is undetermined.

This TCR was recovered from an adult with an advanced solid tumor such as melanoma, head and neck, liver or kidney cancer. The sequenced sample was CD4+ or CD8+ T cells sorted from blood, obtained in a trial of the OX40 agonist ivuxolimab. The chain uses TRBV7-2 and TRBJ2-7; D gene unclear. The CDR3 nucleotides read TGTGCCAGCAGCTTACTTCTGGGGTTAGCCTACGAGCAGTACTTC. Protein: CASSLLLGLAYEQYF.